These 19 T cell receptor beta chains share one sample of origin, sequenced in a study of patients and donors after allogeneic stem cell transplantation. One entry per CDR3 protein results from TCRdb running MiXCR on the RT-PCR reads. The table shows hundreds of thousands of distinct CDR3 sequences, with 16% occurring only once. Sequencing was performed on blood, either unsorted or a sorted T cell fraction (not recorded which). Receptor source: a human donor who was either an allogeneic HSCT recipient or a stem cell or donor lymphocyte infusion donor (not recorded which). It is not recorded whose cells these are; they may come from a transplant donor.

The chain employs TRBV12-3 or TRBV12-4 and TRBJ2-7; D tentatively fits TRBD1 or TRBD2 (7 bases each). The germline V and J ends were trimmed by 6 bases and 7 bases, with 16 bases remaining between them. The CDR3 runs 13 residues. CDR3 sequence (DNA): TGTGCCAGCAGCGAATACAGGGGAGGGGAGCAGTACTTC. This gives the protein CASSEYRGGEQYF.

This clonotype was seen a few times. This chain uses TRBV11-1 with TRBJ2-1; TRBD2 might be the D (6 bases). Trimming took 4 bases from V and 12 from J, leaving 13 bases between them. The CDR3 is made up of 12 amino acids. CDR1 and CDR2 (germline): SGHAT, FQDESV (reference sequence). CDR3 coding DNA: TGTGCCAGCAGCTCCCCGGCGGGGTTGCAGTTCTTC. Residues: CASSSPAGLQFF.

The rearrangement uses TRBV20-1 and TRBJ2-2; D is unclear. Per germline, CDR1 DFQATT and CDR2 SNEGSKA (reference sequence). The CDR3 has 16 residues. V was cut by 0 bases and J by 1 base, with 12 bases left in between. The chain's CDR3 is CSARDGTKQNTGELFF. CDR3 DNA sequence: TGCAGTGCTAGAGATGGAACTAAGCAGAACACCGGGGAGCTGTTTTTT.

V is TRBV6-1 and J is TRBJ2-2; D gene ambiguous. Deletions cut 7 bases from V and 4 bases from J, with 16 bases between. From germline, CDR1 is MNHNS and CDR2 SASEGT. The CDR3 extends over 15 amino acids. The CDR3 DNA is TGTGCCAGCACGCGAGCAGGCAATCGCACCGGGGAGCTGTTTTTT. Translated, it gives CASTRAGNRTGELFF.

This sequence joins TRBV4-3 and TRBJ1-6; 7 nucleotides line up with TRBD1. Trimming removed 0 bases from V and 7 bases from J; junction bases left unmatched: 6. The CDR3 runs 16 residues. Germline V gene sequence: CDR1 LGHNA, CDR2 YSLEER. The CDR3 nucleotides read TGCGCCAGCAGCCAAGAACCAGGGGGACTGAATTCACCCCTCCACTTT. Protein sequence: CASSQEPGGLNSPLHF.

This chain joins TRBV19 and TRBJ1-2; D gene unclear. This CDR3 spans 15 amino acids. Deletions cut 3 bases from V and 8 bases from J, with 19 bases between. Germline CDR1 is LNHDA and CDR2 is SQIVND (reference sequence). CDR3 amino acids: CASSIAAGMVEGYTF. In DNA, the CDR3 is TGTGCCAGTAGTATCGCCGCCGGGATGGTAGAGGGCTACACCTTC.

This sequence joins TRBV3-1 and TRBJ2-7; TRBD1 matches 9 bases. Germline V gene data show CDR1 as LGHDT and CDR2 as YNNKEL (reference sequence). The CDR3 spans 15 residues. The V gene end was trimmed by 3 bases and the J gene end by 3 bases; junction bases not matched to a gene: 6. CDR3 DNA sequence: TGTGCCAGCAGCCAGGCCGGGACAGGGAACTACGAGCAGTACTTC. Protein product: CASSQAGTGNYEQYF.

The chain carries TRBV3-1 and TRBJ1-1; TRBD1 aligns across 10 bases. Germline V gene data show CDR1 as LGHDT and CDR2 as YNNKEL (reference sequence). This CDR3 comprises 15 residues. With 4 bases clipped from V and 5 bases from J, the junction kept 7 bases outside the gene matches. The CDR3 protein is CASSLRQGARTEAFF. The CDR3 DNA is TGTGCCAGCAGCCTCCGACAGGGGGCGCGAACTGAAGCTTTCTTT.

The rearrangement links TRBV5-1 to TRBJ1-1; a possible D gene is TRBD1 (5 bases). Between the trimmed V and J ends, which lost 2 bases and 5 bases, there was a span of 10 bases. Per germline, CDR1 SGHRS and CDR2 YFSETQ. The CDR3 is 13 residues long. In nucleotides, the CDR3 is TGCGCCAGCAGCTTAACGGGGCCAACTGAAGCTTTCTTT. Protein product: CASSLTGPTEAFF.

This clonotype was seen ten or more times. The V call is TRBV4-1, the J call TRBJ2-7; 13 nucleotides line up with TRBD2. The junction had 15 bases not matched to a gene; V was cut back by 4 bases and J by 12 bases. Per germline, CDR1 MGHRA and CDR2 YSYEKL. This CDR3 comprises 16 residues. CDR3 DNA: TGCGCCAGCAGCCCAACCGGGACTAGCGGGACTAGGATGACGTACTTC. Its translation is CASSPTGTSGTRMTYF.

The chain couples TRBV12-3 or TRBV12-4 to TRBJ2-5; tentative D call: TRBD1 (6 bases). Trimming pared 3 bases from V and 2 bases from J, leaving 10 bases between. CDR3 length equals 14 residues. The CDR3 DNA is TGTGCCAGCAGTTTGGTAGGACAGCAAGAGACCCAGTACTTC. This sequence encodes CASSLVGQQETQYF.

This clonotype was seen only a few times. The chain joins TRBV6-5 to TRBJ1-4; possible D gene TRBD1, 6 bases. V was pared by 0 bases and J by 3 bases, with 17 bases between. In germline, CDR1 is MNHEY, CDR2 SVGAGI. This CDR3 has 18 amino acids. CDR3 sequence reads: CASSYSDVWGQANEKLFF. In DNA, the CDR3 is TGTGCCAGCAGTTACTCGGACGTTTGGGGGCAGGCTAATGAAAAACTGTTTTTT.

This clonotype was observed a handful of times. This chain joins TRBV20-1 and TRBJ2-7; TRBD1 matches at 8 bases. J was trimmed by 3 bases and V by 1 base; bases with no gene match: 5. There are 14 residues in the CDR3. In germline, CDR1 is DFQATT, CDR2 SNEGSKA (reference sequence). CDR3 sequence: CSARVFRGRYEQYF. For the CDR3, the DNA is TGCAGTGCTAGAGTCTTCAGGGGGCGCTACGAGCAGTACTTC.

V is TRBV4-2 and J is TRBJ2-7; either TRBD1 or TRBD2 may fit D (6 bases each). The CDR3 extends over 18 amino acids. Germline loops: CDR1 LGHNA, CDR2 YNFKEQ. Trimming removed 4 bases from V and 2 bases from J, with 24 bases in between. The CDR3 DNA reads TGTGCCAGCAGCCCAAGCCAAGATTGGGGGGCCACTACCTACGAGCAGTACTTC. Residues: CASSPSQDWGATTYEQYF.

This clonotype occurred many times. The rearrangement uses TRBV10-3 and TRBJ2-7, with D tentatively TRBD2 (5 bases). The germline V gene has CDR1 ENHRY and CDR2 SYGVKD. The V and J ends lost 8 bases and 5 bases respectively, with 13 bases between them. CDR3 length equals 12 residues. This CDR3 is CAIGKSGNEQYF. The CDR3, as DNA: TGTGCCATCGGAAAGTCGGGGAACGAGCAGTACTTC.

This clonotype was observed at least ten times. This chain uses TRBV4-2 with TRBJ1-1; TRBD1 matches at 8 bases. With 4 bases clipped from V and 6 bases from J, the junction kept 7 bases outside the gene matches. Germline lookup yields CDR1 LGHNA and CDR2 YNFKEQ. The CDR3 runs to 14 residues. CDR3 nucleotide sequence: TGTGCCAGCAGCCCCCAGGGGGCGCGTCCTGAAGCTTTCTTT. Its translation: CASSPQGARPEAFF.

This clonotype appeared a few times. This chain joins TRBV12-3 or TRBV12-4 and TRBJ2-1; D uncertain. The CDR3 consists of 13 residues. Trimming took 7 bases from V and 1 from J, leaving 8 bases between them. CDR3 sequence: CASTHSSYNEQFF. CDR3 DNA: TGTGCCAGCACTCACTCGTCCTACAATGAGCAGTTCTTC.

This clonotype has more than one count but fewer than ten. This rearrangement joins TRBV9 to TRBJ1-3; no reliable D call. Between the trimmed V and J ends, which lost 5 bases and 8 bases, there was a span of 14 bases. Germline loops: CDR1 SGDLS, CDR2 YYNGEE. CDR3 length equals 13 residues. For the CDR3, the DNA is TGTGCCAGCAGTCCCCCGCCGGGTGACACCATATATTTT. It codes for CASSPPPGDTIYF.

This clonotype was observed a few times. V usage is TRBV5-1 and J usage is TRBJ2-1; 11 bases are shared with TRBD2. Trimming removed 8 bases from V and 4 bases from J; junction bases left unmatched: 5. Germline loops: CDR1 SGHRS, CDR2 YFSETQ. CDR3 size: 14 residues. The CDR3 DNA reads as TGCGCCAGTACCGGGACTAGCGGTTACAATGAGCAGTTCTTC. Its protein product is CASTGTSGYNEQFF.